This TCR beta chain was identified during a study of cytomegalovirus exposure and HLA in healthy donors. PCR employed 60 Vbeta and 13 Jbeta primers. Profiled with immunoSEQ multiplex PCR; TCRdb holds only in-frame clones, not every one. Among about 140,000 clones listed, over 65% were seen once. This CDR3 region has 15 residues. V lost 2 bases and J lost 2, with 14 bases in between. In germline, CDR1 is SGHRS, CDR2 YFSETQ. The sequencing input was PBMCs. The J gene is TRBJ2-7, the V gene TRBV5-1, with a weak D call TRBD1 (7 bases). The source is a female donor in good health and CMV-seronegative. The CDR3 spells CASSLGSGGTYEQYF. In DNA, the CDR3 is TGCGCCAGCAGCTTAGGGTCAGGGGGGACCTACGAGCAGTACTTC.